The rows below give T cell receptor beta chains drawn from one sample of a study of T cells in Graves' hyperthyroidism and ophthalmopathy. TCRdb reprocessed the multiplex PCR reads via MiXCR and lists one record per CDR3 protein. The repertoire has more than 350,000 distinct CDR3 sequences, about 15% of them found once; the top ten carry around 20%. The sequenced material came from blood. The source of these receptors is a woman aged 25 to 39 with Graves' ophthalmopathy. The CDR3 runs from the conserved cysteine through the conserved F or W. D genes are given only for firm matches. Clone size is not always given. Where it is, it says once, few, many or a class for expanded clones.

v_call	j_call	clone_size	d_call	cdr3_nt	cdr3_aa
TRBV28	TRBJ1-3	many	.	TGTGCCAGCAGTTTCATCCTCGGTTTTTCGCCGGCTGGAAACACCATATATTTT	CASSFILGFSPAGNTIYF
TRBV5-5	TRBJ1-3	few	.	TGTGCCAGCAGCCGACAGGATCGGACAGGAAACACCATATATTTT	CASSRQDRTGNTIYF
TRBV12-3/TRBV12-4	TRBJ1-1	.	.	TGTGCCAGCAGGGTTCGACAGTTCAGGAGTGAAGCTTTCTTT	CASRVRQFRSEAFF
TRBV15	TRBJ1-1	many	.	TGTGCCACCAGCAGAGATCAGGGTTCGAGCACTGAAGCTTTCTTT	CATSRDQGSSTEAFF
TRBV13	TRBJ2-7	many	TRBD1	TGTGCCAGCACCTCCCGAGGGGGCCTCTCCTACGAGCAGTACTTC	CASTSRGGLSYEQYF
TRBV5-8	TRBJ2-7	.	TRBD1	TGTGCCAGCAGCAATTACAGGGGCCATTCCCCCTACAAGCAGTACTTC	CASSNYRGHSPYKQYF
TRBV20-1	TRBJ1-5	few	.	TGCAGTGCTACCGGGACAAACAATCAGCCCCAGCATTTT	CSATGTNNQPQHF
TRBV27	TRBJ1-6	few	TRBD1	TGTGCCAGCAGTTCGGACCCGACAGGGAGGGATTCACCCCTCCACTTT	CASSSDPTGRDSPLHF
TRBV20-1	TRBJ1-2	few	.	TGCAGTGCTAGAGAGGGAATACTAAGGACAAGACAGGCTTATGGCTACACCTTC	CSAREGILRTRQAYGYTF
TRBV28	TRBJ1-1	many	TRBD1	TGTGCCAGCGGAACCGGGCGAAGACAGGGTGAGTGGACTGAAGCTTTCTTT	CASGTGRRQGEWTEAFF
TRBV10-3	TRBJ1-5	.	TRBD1	TGTGCCATCAGTGGACAGGGGGCTGGGAATCAGCCCCAGCATTTT	CAISGQGAGNQPQHF
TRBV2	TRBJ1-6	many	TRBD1	TGTGCCAGCACCCAGGGGGACAGCGGGAATTCACCCCTCCACTTT	CASTQGDSGNSPLHF
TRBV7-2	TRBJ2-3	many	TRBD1	TGTGCCAGCAGCTCCGGGACAGAACTAGATACGCAGTATTTT	CASSSGTELDTQYF
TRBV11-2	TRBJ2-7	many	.	TGTGCCAGCAGCCGCTCAGGGAGTTACGAGCAGTACTTC	CASSRSGSYEQYF
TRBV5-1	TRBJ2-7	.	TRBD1	TGCGCCGGCAGCTGGCTCTGGGGACAGGGGGACCCCCTCTCCTACAATGAGCAGTACTTC	CAGSWLWGQGDPLSYNEQYF
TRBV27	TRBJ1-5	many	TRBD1	TGTGCCAGCAGTTTAAACCGGGACAGCTATAGCAATCAGCCCCAGCATTTT	CASSLNRDSYSNQPQHF